This T cell receptor (beta chain) was sequenced for a study of T cell responses to AZD1222 COVID-19 vaccine. Generated by immunoSEQ multiplex PCR, the TCRdb table keeps only in-frame clones and is missing some. The sample has more than 100,000 clones; over 75% are singletons. About this clone itself: The antigen remains unidentified.

V was trimmed by 1 base and J by 0 bases, leaving 4 bases between them. CDR1 is MGHRA and CDR2 is YSYEKL in the germline V gene. This CDR3 has 15 residues. Study findings and constraints: Just 5 to 7 AZD1222 recipients were seropositive at baseline. Variant regions that are unmutated are reportedly the target of nearly half of spike-specific TCRs.

The specimen comprised peripheral blood, sampled on day 0 of AZD1222 vaccination. The chain combines TRBV4-1 with TRBJ2-6; D ambiguous. The receptor comes from an adult in good health. CDR3 sequence (DNA): TGCGCCAGCAGCCAAGTCGGCTCTGGGGCCAACGTCCTGACTTTC. This encodes CASSQVGSGANVLTF.